The clone carrying this T cell receptor beta chain was picked up one time. What it binds is not known. CD4+ cell separation produced CD45RA+ naive and CD45RA-negative memory subsets. This CDR3 is built from 15 residues. Germline-derived CDR1 and CDR2 are SGHNT and YYREEE (reference sequence). V shed 3 bases, J shed 2 bases, and the junction held 4 bases outside the gene matches. This entry belongs to a study of shared clonotypes between healthy human individuals. Notes on the study in general: Among donors, sharing of clonotypes was expected to be affected by sequencing depth. Blood was the only sampled material, and tissue repertoires likely differ. Across a handful of donors, naive CD4 shared roughly 5%, naive CD8 under 4%, memory CD4 about 2.4%, memory CD8 roughly 0.37%.

The table came from immunoSEQ multiplex PCR; TCRdb's copy has only in-frame clones and leaves some out. The sample consists of just under 350,000 clones, roughly 70% of them appearing once. The clonotype comes from a man aged 25 to 45 in good health. This chain connects TRBV5-4 to TRBJ2-2; 7 nucleotides align to TRBD2. Sequencing input: memory CD4+ T cells sorted from blood. Subset: CD45RA-negative fraction. The CDR3 is CASSWDYTNTGELFF. Here the CDR3 DNA reads TGTGCCAGCAGCTGGGACTACACTAACACCGGGGAGCTGTTTTTT.